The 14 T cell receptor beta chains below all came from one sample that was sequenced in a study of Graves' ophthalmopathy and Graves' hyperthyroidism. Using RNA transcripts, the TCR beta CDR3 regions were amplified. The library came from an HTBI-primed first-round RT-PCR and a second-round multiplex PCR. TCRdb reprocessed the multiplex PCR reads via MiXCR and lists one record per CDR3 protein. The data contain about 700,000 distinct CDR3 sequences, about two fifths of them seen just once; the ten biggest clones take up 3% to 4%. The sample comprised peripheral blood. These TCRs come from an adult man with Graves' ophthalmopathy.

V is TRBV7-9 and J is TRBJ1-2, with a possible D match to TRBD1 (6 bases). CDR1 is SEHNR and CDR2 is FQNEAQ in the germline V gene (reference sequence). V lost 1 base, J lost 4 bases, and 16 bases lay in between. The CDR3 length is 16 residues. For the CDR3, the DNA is TGTGCCAGCAGCTTAGGCTTGGGGGCAGGGGTCTATGGCTACACCTTC. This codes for CASSLGLGAGVYGYTF. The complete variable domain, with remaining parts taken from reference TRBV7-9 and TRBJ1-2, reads DTGVSQNPRHKITKRGQNVTFRCDPISEHNRLYWYRQTLGQGPEFLTYFQNEAQLEKSRLLSDRFSAERPKGSFSTLEIQRTEQGDSAMYLCASSLGLGAGVYGYTFGSGTRLTVV.

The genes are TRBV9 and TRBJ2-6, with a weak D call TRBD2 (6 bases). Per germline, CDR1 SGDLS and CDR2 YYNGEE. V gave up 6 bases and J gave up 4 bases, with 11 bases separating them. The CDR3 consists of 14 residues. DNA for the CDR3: TGTGCCAGCACCGGGAGCAACGGGGCCAACGTCCTGACTTTC. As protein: CASTGSNGANVLTF.

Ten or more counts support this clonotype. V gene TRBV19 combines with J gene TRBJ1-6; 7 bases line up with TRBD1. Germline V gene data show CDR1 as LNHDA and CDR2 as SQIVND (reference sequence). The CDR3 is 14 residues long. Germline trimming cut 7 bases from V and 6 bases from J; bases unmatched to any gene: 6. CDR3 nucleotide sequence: TGTGCCAGTACCCTGGGACAGCTTAATTCACCCCTCCACTTT. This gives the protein CASTLGQLNSPLHF. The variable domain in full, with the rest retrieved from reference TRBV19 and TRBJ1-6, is DGGITQSPKYLFRKEGQNVTLSCEQNLNHDAMYWYRQDPGQGLRLIYYSQIVNDFQKGDIAEGYSVSREKKESFPLTVTSAQKNPTAFYLCASTLGQLNSPLHFGNGTRLTVT.

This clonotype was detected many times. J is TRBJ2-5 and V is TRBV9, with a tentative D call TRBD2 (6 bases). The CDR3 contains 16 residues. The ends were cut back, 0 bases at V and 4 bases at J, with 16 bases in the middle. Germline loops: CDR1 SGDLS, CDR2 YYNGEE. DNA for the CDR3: TGTGCCAGCAGCGTAGGGAGGGATTGGGTCGGAGAGACCCAGTACTTC. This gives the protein CASSVGRDWVGETQYF.

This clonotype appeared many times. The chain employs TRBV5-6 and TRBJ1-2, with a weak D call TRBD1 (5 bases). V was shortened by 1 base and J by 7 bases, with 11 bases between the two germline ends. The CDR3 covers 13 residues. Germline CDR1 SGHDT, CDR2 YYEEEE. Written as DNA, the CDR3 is TGTGCCAGCAGCTTGAGGCGCGGGGGTGGCTACACCTTC. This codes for CASSLRRGGGYTF.

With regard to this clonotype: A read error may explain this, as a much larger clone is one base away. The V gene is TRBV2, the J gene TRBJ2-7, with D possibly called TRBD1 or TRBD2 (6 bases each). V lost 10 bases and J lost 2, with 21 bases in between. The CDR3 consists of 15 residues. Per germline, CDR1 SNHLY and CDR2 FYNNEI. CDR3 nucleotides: TGTGCCACCCGCCCCCGGGGGCGGTACCCCTACGAGCAGTACTTC. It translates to CATRPRGRYPYEQYF.

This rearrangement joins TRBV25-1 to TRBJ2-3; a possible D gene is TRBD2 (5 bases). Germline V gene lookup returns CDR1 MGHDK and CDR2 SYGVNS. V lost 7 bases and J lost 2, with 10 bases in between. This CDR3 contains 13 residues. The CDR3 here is CASTSTSTDTQYF. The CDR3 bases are TGTGCCAGCACTAGCACATCCACAGATACGCAGTATTTT.

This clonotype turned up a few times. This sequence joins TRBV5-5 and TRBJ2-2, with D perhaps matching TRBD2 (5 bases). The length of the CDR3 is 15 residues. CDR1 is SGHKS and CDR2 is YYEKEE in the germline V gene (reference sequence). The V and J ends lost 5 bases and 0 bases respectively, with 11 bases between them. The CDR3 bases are TGTGCCAGCAGTCTATGGCGGGCGAACACCGGGGAGCTGTTTTTT. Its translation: CASSLWRANTGELFF. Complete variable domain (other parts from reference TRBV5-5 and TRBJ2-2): DAGVTQSPTHLIKTRGQQVTLRCSPISGHKSVSWYQQVLGQGPQFIFQYYEKEERGRGNFPDRFSARQFPNYSSELNVNALLLGDSALYLCASSLWRANTGELFFGEGSRLTVL.

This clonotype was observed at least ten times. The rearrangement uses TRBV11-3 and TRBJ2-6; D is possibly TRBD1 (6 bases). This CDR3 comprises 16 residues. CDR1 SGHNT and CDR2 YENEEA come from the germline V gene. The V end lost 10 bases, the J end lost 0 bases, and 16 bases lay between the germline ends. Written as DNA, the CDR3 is TGTGCCACCAGATGGGGGCCGCGCTCTGGGGCCAACGTCCTGACTTTC. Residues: CATRWGPRSGANVLTF. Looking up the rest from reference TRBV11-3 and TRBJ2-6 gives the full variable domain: EAGVVQSPRYKIIEKKQPVAFWCNPISGHNTLYWYLQNLGQGPELLIRYENEEAVDDSQLPKDRFSAERLKGVDSTLKIQPAELGDSAVYLCATRWGPRSGANVLTFGAGSRLTVL.

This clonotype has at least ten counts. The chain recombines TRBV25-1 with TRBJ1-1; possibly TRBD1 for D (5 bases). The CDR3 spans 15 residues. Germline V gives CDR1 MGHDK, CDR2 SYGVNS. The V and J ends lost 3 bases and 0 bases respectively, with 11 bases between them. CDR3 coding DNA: TGTGCCAGCAGTGACCCACAGGACATGAACACTGAAGCTTTCTTT. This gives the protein CASSDPQDMNTEAFF. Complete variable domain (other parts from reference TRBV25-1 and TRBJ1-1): EADIYQTPRYLVIGTGKKITLECSQTMGHDKMYWYQQDPGMELHLIHYSYGVNSTEKGDLSSESTVSRIRTEHFPLTLESARPSHTSQYLCASSDPQDMNTEAFFGQGTRLTVV.

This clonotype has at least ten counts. The CDR3 nucleotides are TGTGCCACCAGCAGAGATATGGGGGGATCCTTGTTGGAGCAGTACTTC. Protein product: CATSRDMGGSLLEQYF. The V and J genes are TRBV15 and TRBJ2-7; D may be TRBD2 (6 bases). CDR1 and CDR2 (germline): LNHNV, YYDKDF (reference sequence). V shed 0 bases and J shed 7 bases, with 19 bases lying between them. The CDR3 has 16 amino acids.

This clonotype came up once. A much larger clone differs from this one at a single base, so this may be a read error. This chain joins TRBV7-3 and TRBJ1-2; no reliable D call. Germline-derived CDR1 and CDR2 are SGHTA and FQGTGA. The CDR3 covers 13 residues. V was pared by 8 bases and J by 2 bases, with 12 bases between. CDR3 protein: CASGQELNYGYTF. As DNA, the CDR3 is TGTGCCAGCGGCCAAGAATTAAACTATGGCTACACCTTC.

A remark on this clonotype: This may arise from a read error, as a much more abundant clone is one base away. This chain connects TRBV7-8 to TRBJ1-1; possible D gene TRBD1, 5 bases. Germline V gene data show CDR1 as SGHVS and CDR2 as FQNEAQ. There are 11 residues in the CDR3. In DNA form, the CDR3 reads TGTGGCAGCAGGTCCGGGACCGGAGCTTTCTTT. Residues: CGSRSGTGAFF.

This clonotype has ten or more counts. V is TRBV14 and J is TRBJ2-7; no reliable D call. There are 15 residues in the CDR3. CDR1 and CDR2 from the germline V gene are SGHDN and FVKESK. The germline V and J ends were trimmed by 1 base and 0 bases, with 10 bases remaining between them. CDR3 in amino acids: CASSQGHLPSYEQYF. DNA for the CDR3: TGTGCCAGCAGCCAAGGTCATCTCCCCTCCTACGAGCAGTACTTC.